This T cell receptor (beta chain) was retrieved from a study of neoadjuvant nivolumab and ipilimumab in lung cancer. Findings of the study overall: Pathologic regression was not significantly tied to TCR clonality. A small number of samples were TCR sequenced.

The method was immunoSEQ multiplex PCR; TCRdb's version includes in-frame clones alone and lacks a portion of them. The sample has over 45,000 clones, more than 85% seen once. On this clone itself: Its cognate antigen is unknown.

Germline CDR1 SGHRS, CDR2 YFSETQ. The CDR3 has 14 residues. With 2 bases removed from V and 1 base from J, the gap between germline ends came to 9 bases. This receptor was identified in an adult with non-small cell lung cancer. Some clones in this sample may be carry-over from other donors' samples. J is TRBJ1-1 and V is TRBV5-1; D not resolved. The source was blood, collected before neoadjuvant nivolumab, alone or with ipilimumab. The CDR3 sequence: CASSLGQENTEAFF. The CDR3 coding sequence is TGCGCCAGCAGCTTAGGTCAGGAGAACACTGAAGCTTTCTTT.